This T cell receptor (beta chain) was captured in a study of T-cell memory formation after mild COVID-19. The wider study: Clusters were largely donor specific. The study's findings and limits: Contracting clones from day 15 to 85 had balanced CD4/CD8; later expanders favoured CD4+. Cross-reactive memory appears to have joined, as suggested by some responding clones showing up in pre-infection memory.

TCRdb recomputed calls from the 5' RACE reads with MiXCR, one row per CDR3 protein. The sample holds fewer than 500,000 distinct CDR3 sequences, nearly 25% seen once. This clonotype was found a few times. The antigen remains unidentified. The CDR3 is 13 residues long. V lost 0 bases to trimming and J lost 3 bases, with 8 bases between them. Per the germline V gene, CDR1 is DFQATT and CDR2 is SNEGSKA (reference sequence). This rearrangement joins TRBV20-1 to TRBJ1-1, with D possibly TRBD1 on 5 matching bases. This TCR derives from an adult woman who had mild COVID-19 (a few samples of this study predate the infection). Cell type and time point are not known. The sample comprised PBMCs or a T cell subset sorted from them (not recorded which). The CDR3 reads CSAREGGDTEAFF. DNA for the CDR3: TGCAGTGCTAGAGAGGGAGGGGACACTGAAGCTTTCTTT.